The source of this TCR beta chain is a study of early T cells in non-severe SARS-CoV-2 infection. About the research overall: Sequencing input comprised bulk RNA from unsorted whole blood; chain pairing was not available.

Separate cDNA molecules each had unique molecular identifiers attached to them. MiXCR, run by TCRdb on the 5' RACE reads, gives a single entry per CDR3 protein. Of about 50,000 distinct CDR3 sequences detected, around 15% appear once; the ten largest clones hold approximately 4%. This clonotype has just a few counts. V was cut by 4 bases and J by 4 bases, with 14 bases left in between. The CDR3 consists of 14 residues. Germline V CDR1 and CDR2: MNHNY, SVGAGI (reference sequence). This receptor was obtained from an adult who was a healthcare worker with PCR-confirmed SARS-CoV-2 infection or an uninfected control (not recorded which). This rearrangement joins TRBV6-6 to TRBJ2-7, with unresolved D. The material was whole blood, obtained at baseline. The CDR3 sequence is CASSSGLKSYEQYF. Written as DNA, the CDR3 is TGTGCCAGCAGTTCCGGCTTAAAATCTTACGAGCAGTACTTC.